This is a list of T cell receptor beta chains from one sample in a study of T cells after yellow fever vaccination. TCRdb called the 5' RACE reads again in MiXCR, with one record for every CDR3 protein. The sample consists of roughly 300,000 distinct CDR3 sequences, around 8.1% of them appearing once. The material was PBMCs, obtained more than 40 days after the first yellow fever vaccination. The receptors were gathered from a young man who received the YFV17D yellow fever vaccine. The CDR3 runs from the conserved cysteine through the conserved F or W. A D gene is named only where the DNA matches it firmly. Rows may omit the clone size; those that give it use once, few, many or a size class.

len,abundance,d_gene,v_gene,j_gene,CDR3nt,CDR3aa
16,-,-,TRBV4-3,TRBJ2-1,TGCGCCAGCAGCCAAGATGTGGGGATACCCCGCCCGGAGCAGTTCTTC,CASSQDVGIPRPEQFF
15,-,TRBD1,TRBV3-1,TRBJ1-1,TGTGCCAGCAGCCCTGGACAGGGGACTAACACTGAAGCTTTCTTT,CASSPGQGTNTEAFF
15,-,-,TRBV7-9,TRBJ1-1,TGTGCCAGCAGCCACGTTACTCTGGGGGGAACTGAAGCTTTCTTT,CASSHVTLGGTEAFF
14,few,-,TRBV7-9,TRBJ2-5,TGTGCCAGCAGCCGCCATTGGGACCAAGAGACCCAGTACTTC,CASSRHWDQETQYF
14,-,TRBD1,TRBV27,TRBJ1-2,TGTGCCAGCAGGGGACAGGGGCGCTACTATGGCTACACCTTC,CASRGQGRYYGYTF
15,few,-,TRBV7-2,TRBJ1-3,TGTGCCAGCAGCCCTCACCCGAGCTCTGGAAACACCATATATTTT,CASSPHPSSGNTIYF
13,few,-,TRBV4-3,TRBJ1-1,TGCGCCAGCAGCCAAGATGAGGGACATGGAGCTTTCTTT,CASSQDEGHGAFF
12,few,TRBD1,TRBV5-4,TRBJ2-3,TGTGCCACAGGACAGGGAGGAGATACGCAGTATTTT,CATGQGGDTQYF
16,few,TRBD1,TRBV12-3/TRBV12-4,TRBJ1-3,TGTGCCAGCAGTCGACCGGACAGGGGCTCTGGAAACACCATATATTTT,CASSRPDRGSGNTIYF
13,many,-,TRBV5-5,TRBJ2-5,TGTGCCAGCAGCCGGAGGGGCCAAGAGACCCAGTACTTC,CASSRRGQETQYF